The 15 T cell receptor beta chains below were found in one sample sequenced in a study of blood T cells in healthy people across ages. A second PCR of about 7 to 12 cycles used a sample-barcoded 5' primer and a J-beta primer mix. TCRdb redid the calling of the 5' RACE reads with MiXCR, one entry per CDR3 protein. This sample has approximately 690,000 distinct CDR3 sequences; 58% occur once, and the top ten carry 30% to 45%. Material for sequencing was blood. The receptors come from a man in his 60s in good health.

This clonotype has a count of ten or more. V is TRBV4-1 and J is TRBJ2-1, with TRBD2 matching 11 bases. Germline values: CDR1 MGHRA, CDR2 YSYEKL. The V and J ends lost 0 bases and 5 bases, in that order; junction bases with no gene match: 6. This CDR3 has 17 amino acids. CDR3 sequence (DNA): TGCGCCAGCAGCCAAGATTGGGCTAGCGGGGGGAACAATGAGCAGTTCTTC. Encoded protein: CASSQDWASGGNNEQFF.

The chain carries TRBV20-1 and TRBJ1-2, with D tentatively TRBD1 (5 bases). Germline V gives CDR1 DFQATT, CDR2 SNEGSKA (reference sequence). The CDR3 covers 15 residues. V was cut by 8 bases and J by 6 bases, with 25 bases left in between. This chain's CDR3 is CSPYRPWGGSNGYTF. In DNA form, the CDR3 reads TGCAGTCCCTACCGACCCTGGGGGGGGAGTAATGGCTACACCTTC.

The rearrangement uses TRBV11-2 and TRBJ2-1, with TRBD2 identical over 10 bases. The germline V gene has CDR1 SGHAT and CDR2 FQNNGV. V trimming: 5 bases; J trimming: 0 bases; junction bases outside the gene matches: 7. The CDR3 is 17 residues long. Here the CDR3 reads CASSPRPSGGSYNEQFF. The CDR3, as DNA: TGTGCCAGCAGCCCCAGGCCTAGCGGGGGCTCCTACAATGAGCAGTTCTTC. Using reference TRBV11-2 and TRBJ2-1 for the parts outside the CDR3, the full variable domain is EAGVAQSPRYKIIEKRQSVAFWCNPISGHATLYWYQQILGQGPKLLIQFQNNGVVDDSQLPKDRFSAERLKGVDSTLKIQPAKLEDSAVYLCASSPRPSGGSYNEQFFGPGTRLTVL.

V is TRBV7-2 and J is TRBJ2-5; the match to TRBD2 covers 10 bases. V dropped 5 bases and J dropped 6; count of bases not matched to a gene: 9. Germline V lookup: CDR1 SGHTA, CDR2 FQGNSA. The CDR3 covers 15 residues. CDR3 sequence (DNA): TGTGCCAGCAGCAACAGCGGGGGGGCTGGTCAGACCCAGTACTTC. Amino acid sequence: CASSNSGGAGQTQYF.

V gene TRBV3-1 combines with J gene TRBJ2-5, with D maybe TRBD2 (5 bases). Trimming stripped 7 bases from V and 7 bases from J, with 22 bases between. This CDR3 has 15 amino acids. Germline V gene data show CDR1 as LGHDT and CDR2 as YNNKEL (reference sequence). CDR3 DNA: TGTGCCAGCATGGATTCCAGGAGGCTTGTGGGGACCCAGTACTTC. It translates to CASMDSRRLVGTQYF.

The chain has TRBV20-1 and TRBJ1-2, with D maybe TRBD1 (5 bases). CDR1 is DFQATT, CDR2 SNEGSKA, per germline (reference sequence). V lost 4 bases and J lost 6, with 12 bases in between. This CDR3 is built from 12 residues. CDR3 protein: CSAIRAWDGYTF. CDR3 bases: TGCAGTGCTATCAGGGCCTGGGATGGCTACACCTTC.

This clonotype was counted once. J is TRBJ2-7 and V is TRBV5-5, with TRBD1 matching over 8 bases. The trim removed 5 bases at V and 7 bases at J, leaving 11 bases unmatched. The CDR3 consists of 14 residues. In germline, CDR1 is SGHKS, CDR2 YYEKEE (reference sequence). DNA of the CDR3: TGTGCCAGCAGGAACGATCAGGGGGCGGGGGAGCAGTACTTC. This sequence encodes CASRNDQGAGEQYF.

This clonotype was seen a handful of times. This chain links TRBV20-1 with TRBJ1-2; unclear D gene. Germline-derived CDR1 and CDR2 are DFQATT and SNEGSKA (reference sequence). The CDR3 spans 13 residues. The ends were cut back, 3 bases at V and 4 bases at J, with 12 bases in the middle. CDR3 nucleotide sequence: TGCAGTGCTAGTTCTATTGACTCCTATGGCTACACCTTC. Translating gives CSASSIDSYGYTF.

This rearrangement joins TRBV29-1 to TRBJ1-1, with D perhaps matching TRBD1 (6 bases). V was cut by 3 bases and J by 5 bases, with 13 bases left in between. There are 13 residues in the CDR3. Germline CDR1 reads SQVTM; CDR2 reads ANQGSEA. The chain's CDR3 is CSVDRGRGTEAFF. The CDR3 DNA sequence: TGCAGCGTTGATCGGGGGAGGGGGACTGAAGCTTTCTTT.

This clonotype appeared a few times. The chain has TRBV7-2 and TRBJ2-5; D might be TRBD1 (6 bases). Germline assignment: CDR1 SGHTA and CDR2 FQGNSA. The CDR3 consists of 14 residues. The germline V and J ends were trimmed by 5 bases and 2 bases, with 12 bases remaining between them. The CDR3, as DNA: TGTGCCAGCAGCCTGGGGGCCCATCAAGAGACCCAGTACTTC. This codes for CASSLGAHQETQYF.

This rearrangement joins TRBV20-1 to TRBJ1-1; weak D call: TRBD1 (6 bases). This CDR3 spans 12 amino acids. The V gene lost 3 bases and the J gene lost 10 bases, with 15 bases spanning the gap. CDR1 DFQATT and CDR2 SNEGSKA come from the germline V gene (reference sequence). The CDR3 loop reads CSASAGDGIAFF. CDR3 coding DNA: TGCAGTGCTAGCGCAGGGGATGGAATAGCTTTCTTT.

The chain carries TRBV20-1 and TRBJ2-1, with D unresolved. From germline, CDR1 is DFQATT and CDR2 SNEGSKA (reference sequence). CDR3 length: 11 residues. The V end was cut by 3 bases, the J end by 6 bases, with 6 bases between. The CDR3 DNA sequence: TGCAGTGCTAGTACCCCCAATGAGCAGTTCTTC. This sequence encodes CSASTPNEQFF.

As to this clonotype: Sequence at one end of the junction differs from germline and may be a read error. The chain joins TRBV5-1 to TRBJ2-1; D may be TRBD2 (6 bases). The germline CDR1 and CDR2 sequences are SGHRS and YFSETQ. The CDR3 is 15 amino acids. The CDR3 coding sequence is TGCGCCGGCAGCTTGACTATTTTGGGGGAGGATGAGCAGTTCTTC. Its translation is CAGSLTILGEDEQFF.

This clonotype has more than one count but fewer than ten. CDR3 nucleotide sequence: TGTGCCAGCAGATCGACAGGGGAAGCAGATACGCAGTATTTT. Translated: CASRSTGEADTQYF. The chain recombines TRBV28 with TRBJ2-3, with 8 bases lining up with TRBD1. V lost 6 bases and J lost 4; bases outside the gene matches: 6. The CDR3 consists of 14 residues. Germline loops: CDR1 MDHEN, CDR2 SYDVKM.

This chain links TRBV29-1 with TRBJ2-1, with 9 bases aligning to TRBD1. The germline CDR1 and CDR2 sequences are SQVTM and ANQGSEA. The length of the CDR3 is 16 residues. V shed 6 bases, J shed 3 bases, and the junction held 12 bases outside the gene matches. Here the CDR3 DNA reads TGCAGCGTACGAATAACCGGGACAGGGCTCTACAATGAGCAGTTCTTC. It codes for CSVRITGTGLYNEQFF.